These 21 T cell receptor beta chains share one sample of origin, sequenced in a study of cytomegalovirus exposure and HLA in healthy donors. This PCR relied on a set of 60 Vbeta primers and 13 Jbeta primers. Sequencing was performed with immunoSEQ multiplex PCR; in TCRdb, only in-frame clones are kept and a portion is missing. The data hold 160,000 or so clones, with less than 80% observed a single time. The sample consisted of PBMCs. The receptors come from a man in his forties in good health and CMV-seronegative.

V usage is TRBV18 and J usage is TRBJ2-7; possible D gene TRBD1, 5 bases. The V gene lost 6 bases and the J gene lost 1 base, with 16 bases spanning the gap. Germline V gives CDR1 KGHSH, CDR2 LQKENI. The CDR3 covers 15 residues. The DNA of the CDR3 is TGTGCCAGCTCGATTAGTAAGGGGATATCCTACGAGCAGTACTTC. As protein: CASSISKGISYEQYF. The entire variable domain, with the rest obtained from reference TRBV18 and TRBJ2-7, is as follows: NAGVMQNPRHLVRRRGQEARLRCSPMKGHSHVYWYRQLPEEGLKFMVYLQKENIIDESGMPKERFSAEFPKEGPSILRIQQVVRGDSAAYFCASSISKGISYEQYFGPGTRLTVT.

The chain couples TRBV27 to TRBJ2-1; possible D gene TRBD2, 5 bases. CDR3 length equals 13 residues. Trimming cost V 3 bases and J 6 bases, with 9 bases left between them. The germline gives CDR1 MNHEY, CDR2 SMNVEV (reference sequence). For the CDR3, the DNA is TGTGCCAGCAGTTTGACTACCCGCAATGAGCAGTTCTTC. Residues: CASSLTTRNEQFF.

This CDR3 reads CASSIAEYYEQYF. The CDR3, as DNA: TGTGCCAGTAGTATCGCGGAGTACTACGAGCAGTACTTC. The J gene is TRBJ2-5, the V gene TRBV19; D call uncertain. With the DNA end fitting TRBJ2-7 better, the J assignment may be wrong. The germline gives CDR1 LNHDA, CDR2 SQIVND (reference sequence). This CDR3 has 13 amino acids.

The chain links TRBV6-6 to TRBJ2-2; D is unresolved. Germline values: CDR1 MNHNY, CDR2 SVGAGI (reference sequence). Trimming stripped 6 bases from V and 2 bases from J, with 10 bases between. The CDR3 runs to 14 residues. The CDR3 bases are TGTGCCAGCAGCTCATCGAGAAACACCGGGGAGCTGTTTTTT. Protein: CASSSSRNTGELFF.

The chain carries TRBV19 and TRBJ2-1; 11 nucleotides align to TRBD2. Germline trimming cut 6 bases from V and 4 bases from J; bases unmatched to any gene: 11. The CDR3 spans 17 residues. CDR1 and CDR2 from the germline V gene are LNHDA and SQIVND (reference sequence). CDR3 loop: CASRPRGGTSGYNEQFF. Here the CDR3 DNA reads TGTGCCAGTAGGCCCCGGGGGGGGACTAGCGGTTACAATGAGCAGTTCTTC. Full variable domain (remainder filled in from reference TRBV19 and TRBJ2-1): DGGITQSPKYLFRKEGQNVTLSCEQNLNHDAMYWYRQDPGQGLRLIYYSQIVNDFQKGDIAEGYSVSREKKESFPLTVTSAQKNPTAFYLCASRPRGGTSGYNEQFFGPGTRLTVL.

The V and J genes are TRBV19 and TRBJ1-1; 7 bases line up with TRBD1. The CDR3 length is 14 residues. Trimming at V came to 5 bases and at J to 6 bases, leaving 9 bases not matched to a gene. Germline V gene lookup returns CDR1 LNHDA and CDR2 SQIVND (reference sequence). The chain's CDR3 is CASSRDRDAAEAFF. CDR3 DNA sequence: TGTGCCAGTAGTCGCGACAGGGATGCGGCTGAAGCTTTCTTT.

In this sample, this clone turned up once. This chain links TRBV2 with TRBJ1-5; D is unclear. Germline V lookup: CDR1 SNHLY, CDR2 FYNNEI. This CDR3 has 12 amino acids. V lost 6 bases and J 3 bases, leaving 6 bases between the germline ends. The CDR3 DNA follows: TGTGCCAGCAGGGCTGACAATCAGCCCCAGCATTTT. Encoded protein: CASRADNQPQHF. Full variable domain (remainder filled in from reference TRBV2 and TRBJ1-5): EPEVTQTPSHQVTQMGQEVILRCVPISNHLYFYWYRQILGQKVEFLVSFYNNEISEKSEIFDDQFSVERPDGSNFTLKIRSTKLEDSAMYFCASRADNQPQHFGDGTRLSIL.

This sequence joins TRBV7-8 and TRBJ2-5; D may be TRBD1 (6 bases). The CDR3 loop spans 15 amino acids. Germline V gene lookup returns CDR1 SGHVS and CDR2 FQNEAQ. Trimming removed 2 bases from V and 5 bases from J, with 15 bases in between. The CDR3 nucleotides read TGTGCCAGCAGCTTATATACGGACAGAGGGGAGACCCAGTACTTC. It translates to CASSLYTDRGETQYF.

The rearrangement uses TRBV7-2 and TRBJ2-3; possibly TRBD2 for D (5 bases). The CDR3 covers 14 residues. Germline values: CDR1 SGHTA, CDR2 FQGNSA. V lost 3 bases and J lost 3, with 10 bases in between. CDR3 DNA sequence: TGTGCCAGCAGCTTTCGAGGGAGTACAGATACGCAGTATTTT. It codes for CASSFRGSTDTQYF.

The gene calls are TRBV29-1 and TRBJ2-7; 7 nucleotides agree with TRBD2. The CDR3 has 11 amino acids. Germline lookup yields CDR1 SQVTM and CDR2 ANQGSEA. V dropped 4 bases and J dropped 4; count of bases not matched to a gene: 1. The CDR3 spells CSVGLAYEQYF. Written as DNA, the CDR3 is TGCAGCGTTGGACTAGCTTACGAGCAGTACTTC.

The CDR3 DNA sequence: TGTGCCATCAGTGGGAGCCAGGGCAGCACTGAAGCTTTCTTT. Translation gives CAISGSQGSTEAFF. J is TRBJ1-1 and V is TRBV10-3; possibly TRBD1 for D (5 bases). Germline V lookup: CDR1 ENHRY, CDR2 SYGVKD. V was cut by 4 bases and J by 4 bases, with 13 bases left in between. CDR3 length: 14 residues.

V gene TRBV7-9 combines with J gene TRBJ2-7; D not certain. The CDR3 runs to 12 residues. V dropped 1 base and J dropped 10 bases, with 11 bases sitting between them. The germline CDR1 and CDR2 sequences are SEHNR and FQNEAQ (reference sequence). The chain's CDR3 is CASSLVVGLQYF. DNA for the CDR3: TGTGCCAGCAGCTTAGTTGTTGGGCTCCAGTACTTC.

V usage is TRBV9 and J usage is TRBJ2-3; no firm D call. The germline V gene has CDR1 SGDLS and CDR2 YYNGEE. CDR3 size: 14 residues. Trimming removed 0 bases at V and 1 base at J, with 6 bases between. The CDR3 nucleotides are TGTGCCAGCAGCGTAGATATCGGCACAGATACGCAGTATTTT. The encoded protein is CASSVDIGTDTQYF.

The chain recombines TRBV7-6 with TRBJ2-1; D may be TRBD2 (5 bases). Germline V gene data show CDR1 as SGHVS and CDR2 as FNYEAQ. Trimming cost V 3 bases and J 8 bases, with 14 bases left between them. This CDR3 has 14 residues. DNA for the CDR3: TGTGCCAGCAGCTTGCCACTAGTGAGGGATGAGCAGTTCTTC. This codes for CASSLPLVRDEQFF.

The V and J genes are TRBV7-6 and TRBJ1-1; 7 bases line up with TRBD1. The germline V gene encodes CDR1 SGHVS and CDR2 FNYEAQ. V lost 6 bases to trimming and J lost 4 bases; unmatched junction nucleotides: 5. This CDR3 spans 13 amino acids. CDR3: CASSRQGGTEAFF. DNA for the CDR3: TGTGCCAGCAGTCGACAGGGCGGCACTGAAGCTTTCTTT. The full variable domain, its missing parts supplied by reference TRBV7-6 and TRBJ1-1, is GAGVSQSPRYKVTKRGQDVALRCDPISGHVSLYWYRQALGQGPEFLTYFNYEAQQDKSGLPNDRFSAERPEGSISTLTIQRTEQRDSAMYRCASSRQGGTEAFFGQGTRLTVV.

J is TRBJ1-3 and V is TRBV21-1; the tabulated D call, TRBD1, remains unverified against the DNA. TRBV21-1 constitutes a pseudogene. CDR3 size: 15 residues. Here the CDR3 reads CASSKPDRVGNTIYF. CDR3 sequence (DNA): TGTGCCAGCAGCAAGCCAGACAGGGTTGGAAACACCATATATTTT.

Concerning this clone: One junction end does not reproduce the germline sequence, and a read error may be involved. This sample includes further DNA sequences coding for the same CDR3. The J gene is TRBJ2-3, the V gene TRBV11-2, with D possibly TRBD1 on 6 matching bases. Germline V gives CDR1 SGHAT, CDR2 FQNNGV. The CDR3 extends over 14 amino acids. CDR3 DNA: TGTGCCAGCAGCTTTTCGACAGGCCCAGATACGCAGTATTTC. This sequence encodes CASSFSTGPDTQYF.

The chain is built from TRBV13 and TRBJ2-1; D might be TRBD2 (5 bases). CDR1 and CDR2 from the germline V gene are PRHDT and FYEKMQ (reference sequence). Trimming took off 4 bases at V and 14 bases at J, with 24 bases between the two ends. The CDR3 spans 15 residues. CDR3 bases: TGTGCCAGCAGCTCGCACCTAGTCGGATCGGTGAGGGAGTTCTTC. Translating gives CASSSHLVGSVREFF.

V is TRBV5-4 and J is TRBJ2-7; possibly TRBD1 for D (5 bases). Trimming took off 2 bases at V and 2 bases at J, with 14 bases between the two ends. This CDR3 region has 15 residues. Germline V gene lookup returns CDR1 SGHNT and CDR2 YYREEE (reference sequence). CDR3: CASSFTGVRAYEQYF. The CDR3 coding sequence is TGTGCCAGCAGCTTTACCGGAGTCAGGGCCTACGAGCAGTACTTC. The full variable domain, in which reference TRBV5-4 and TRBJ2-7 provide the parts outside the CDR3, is ETGVTQSPTHLIKTRGQQVTLRCSSQSGHNTVSWYQQALGQGPQFIFQYYREEENGRGNFPPRFSGLQFPNYSSELNVNALELDDSALYLCASSFTGVRAYEQYFGPGTRLTVT.

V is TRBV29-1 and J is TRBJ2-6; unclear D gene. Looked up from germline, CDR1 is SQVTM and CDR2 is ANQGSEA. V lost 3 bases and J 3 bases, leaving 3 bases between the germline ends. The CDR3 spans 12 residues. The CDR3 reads CSVDVGANVLTF. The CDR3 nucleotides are TGCAGCGTTGACGTTGGGGCCAACGTCCTGACTTTC.

The DNA for the CDR3 is TGTGCCAGCAGTGACTCCAGGGGTGGAGAGACCCAGTACTTC. Residues: CASSDSRGGETQYF. The rearrangement joins TRBV6-1 to TRBJ2-5, with D possibly being TRBD1 (6 bases). CDR1 MNHNS and CDR2 SASEGT come from the germline V gene. Between the trimmed V and J ends, which lost 3 bases and 4 bases, there was a span of 12 bases. This CDR3 region has 14 residues.